This T cell receptor (beta chain) was captured in a study of CD8 T cells in ankylosing spondylitis. General study findings and limits: There were earlier reports of some motif variants in reactive arthritis synovial fluid and blood. Disease-linked clones reportedly showed significant enrichment in matched ankylosing spondylitis synovial fluid. Typical of ankylosing spondylitis blood, it appeared, was a TCR beta motif of fewer than 10 highly homologous variants.

Making use of molecular barcodes, quantitative 5'-RACE generated TCR beta libraries. TCRdb called the 5' RACE reads again in MiXCR, with one record for every CDR3 protein. The profile shows under 200,000 distinct CDR3 sequences, 9.8% of them singletons. CDR3 length equals 12 residues. Between the trimmed V and J ends, which lost 4 bases and 3 bases, there was a span of 4 bases. Germline V gives CDR1 LGHNA, CDR2 YSLEER. Only a few counts were recorded for this clonotype. Its antigen is unidentified. The source of this sequence is a female donor with ankylosing spondylitis or in good health (not recorded which). The sequencing input was blood, either unsorted or a sorted T cell fraction (not recorded which). V and J are TRBV4-3 and TRBJ1-3; no definite D call. Here the CDR3 reads CASSRGGNTIYF. Written as DNA, the CDR3 is TGCGCCAGCAGCCGGGGTGGAAACACCATATATTTT.